Each of the 28 T cell receptor beta chains below was sequenced from the same sample in a study of blood T cell repertoires in COVID-19. TCRdb's table, derived via immunoSEQ multiplex PCR, lists solely in-frame clones and lacks some. Here the sample spans 200,000 to 300,000 clones, 75% to 85% being singletons. Sample: peripheral blood. The receptors were gathered from a human donor in a cohort sampled during active COVID-19.

The rearrangement joins TRBV18 to TRBJ2-7; D possibly corresponds to TRBD2 (5 bases). Germline assignment: CDR1 KGHSH and CDR2 LQKENI. Trimming removed 0 bases from V and 2 bases from J, with 8 bases in between. This CDR3 has 14 residues. The chain's CDR3 is CASSPPADAYEQYF. The DNA for the CDR3 is TGTGCCAGCTCACCACCAGCGGATGCCTACGAGCAGTACTTC.

CDR3 protein: CASSKGENSYNEQFF. For the CDR3, the DNA is TGTGCCAGCTCAAAGGGGGAGAACTCCTACAATGAGCAGTTCTTC. The rearrangement links TRBV6-4 to TRBJ2-1; D perhaps matches TRBD1 (6 bases). Germline CDR1 is MRHNA and CDR2 is SNTAGT. The V and J ends lost 8 bases and 0 bases respectively, with 14 bases between them. The CDR3 is 15 residues long.

The rearrangement joins TRBV27 to TRBJ1-2; 11 positions match TRBD1. Germline values: CDR1 MNHEY, CDR2 SMNVEV (reference sequence). The CDR3 has 14 amino acids. V lost 3 bases to trimming and J lost 7 bases; unmatched junction nucleotides: 4. This CDR3 reads CASSLDRGPGGYTF. The CDR3 DNA sequence: TGTGCCAGCAGTTTGGACAGGGGGCCGGGTGGCTACACCTTC.

This chain joins TRBV5-8 and TRBJ1-5, with a tentative D call TRBD1 (5 bases). The CDR3 runs 14 residues. CDR1 and CDR2 from the germline V gene are SGHTS and YDEGEE. Trimming cost V 1 base and J 3 bases, with 8 bases left between them. CDR3 DNA sequence: TGTGCCAGCAGCTTGTACAGGTTCAATCAGCCCCAGCATTTT. Translated: CASSLYRFNQPQHF.

As DNA, the CDR3 is TGTGCCACCCCGACATTCCATTCTCCTGGCTACACCTTC. It is translated as CATPTFHSPGYTF. The chain links TRBV24-1 to TRBJ1-2; no firm D call. The CDR3 runs 13 residues. Germline V gene data show CDR1 as KGHDR and CDR2 as SFDVKD. V lost 9 bases, J lost 7 bases, and 17 bases lay in between.

The chain links TRBV9 to TRBJ2-1, with 9 positions matching TRBD2. The CDR3 sequence is 15 residues long. The trim removed 3 bases at V and 2 bases at J, leaving 3 bases unmatched. Per germline, CDR1 SGDLS and CDR2 YYNGEE. The chain's CDR3 is CASSASGNTYNEQFF. As DNA, the CDR3 is TGTGCCAGCAGCGCTAGCGGGAATACCTACAATGAGCAGTTCTTC.

Comments on this clone: Other DNA sequences within the sample encode an identical CDR3. V is TRBV28 and J is TRBJ2-5, with TRBD2 identical over 8 bases. With V trimmed by 5 bases and J by 1 base, 3 bases remained unmatched. The CDR3 consists of 14 residues. Germline-derived CDR1 and CDR2 are MDHEN and SYDVKM. CDR3 bases: TGTGCCAGCAGTGCGGCGGGGGGCCAAGAGACCCAGTACTTC. Protein sequence: CASSAAGGQETQYF.

This chain joins TRBV6-5 and TRBJ2-7; D gene uncertain. Germline CDR1 MNHEY, CDR2 SVGAGI. The CDR3 has 13 residues. Trimming stripped 4 bases from V and 1 base from J, with 8 bases between. The CDR3: CASSWSRSYEQYF. The DNA of the CDR3 is TGTGCCAGCAGTTGGAGCCGATCCTACGAGCAGTACTTC.

This clone was seen a handful of times. The CDR3 DNA reads as TGCAGCGTTAGGACAGGCCCTAATGAAAAACTGTTTTTT. Translating gives CSVRTGPNEKLFF. The rearrangement links TRBV29-1 to TRBJ1-4; 7 bases match TRBD1. Germline CDR1 SQVTM, CDR2 ANQGSEA. The CDR3 loop spans 13 amino acids. The V segment lost 5 bases and the J segment 3 bases; nucleotides outside the gene matches: 3.

J is TRBJ1-5 and V is TRBV30, with TRBD1 identical over 7 bases. CDR1 GTSNPN and CDR2 SVGIG come from the germline V gene (reference sequence). The ends lost 1 base at V and 2 bases at J; junction bases unmatched: 2. This CDR3 is 14 amino acids long. The CDR3, as DNA: TGTGCCTGGAGTGCAGGGACAGGCAATCAGCCCCAGCATTTT. This gives the protein CAWSAGTGNQPQHF.

This chain joins TRBV19 and TRBJ1-3, with D maybe TRBD1 (5 bases). The CDR3 length is 14 residues. With 4 bases removed from V and 0 bases from J, the gap between germline ends came to 7 bases. Germline CDR1 and CDR2: LNHDA and SQIVND (reference sequence). Here the CDR3 reads CASSTRASGNTIYF. CDR3 coding DNA: TGTGCCAGTAGTACCAGGGCCTCTGGAAACACCATATATTTT.

This CDR3 is CASSLGASSSYEQYF. In DNA, the CDR3 is TGTGCCAGCAGCTTAGGTGCCTCTAGCTCCTACGAGCAGTACTTC. This chain links TRBV11-3 with TRBJ2-7; no firm D call. The CDR3 is 15 residues long. Trimming pared 1 base from V and 0 bases from J, leaving 10 bases between. CDR1 SGHNT and CDR2 YENEEA come from the germline V gene.

The CDR3 sequence is CASSLRETEAFF. The CDR3 bases are TGTGCCAGCAGCTTGAGGGAGACTGAAGCTTTCTTT. V usage is TRBV5-5 and J usage is TRBJ1-1; the D is unclear. The germline CDR1 and CDR2 sequences are SGHKS and YYEKEE (reference sequence). V was shortened by 1 base and J by 5 bases, with 6 bases between the two germline ends. The CDR3 has 12 residues.

The V and J genes are TRBV3-1 (or the pseudogene TRBV3-2) and TRBJ2-3, with TRBD2 matching over 7 bases. CDR1 and CDR2 from the germline V gene are LGHDT and YNNKEL (reference sequence). V lost 4 bases, J lost 2 bases, and 9 bases stayed unmatched. The CDR3 has 16 residues. Here the CDR3 DNA reads TGTGCCAGCAGCCTGGGCGGGAGTTATCACACAGATACGCAGTATTTT. Its protein product is CASSLGGSYHTDTQYF.

The V and J genes are TRBV7-2 and TRBJ2-5; 12 bases agree with TRBD2. This CDR3 is built from 14 residues. V dropped 5 bases and J dropped 4; count of bases not matched to a gene: 2. Germline V gene lookup returns CDR1 SGHTA and CDR2 FQGNSA. The CDR3, as DNA: TGTGCCAGCAGCCTGACTAGCGGGAGAGAGACCCAGTACTTC. Its protein product is CASSLTSGRETQYF.

This clone is a singleton in its sample. V is TRBV5-1 and J is TRBJ1-1; tentative D call: TRBD1 (6 bases). CDR1 is SGHRS and CDR2 is YFSETQ in the germline V gene. Trimming removed 0 bases from V and 1 base from J, with 7 bases in between. The CDR3 contains 14 residues. The CDR3 spells CASSLETGNTEAFF. The CDR3 DNA sequence: TGCGCCAGCAGCTTGGAGACAGGGAACACTGAAGCTTTCTTT.

This chain uses TRBV18 with TRBJ2-3; 9 positions match TRBD2. This CDR3 has 17 amino acids. V gave up 0 bases and J gave up 3 bases; unmatched junction bases: 7. Per germline, CDR1 KGHSH and CDR2 LQKENI. CDR3 bases: TGTGCCAGCTCACCACCGGATTTCGGACTAGCGACAGATACGCAGTATTTT. As protein: CASSPPDFGLATDTQYF.

J is TRBJ1-5 and V is TRBV5-6, with TRBD1 identical over 7 bases. Germline trimming cut 5 bases from V and 5 bases from J; bases unmatched to any gene: 13. The CDR3 has 16 amino acids. Germline CDR1 and CDR2: SGHDT and YYEEEE. CDR3 in amino acids: CASSIYRRQGDQPQHF. Here the CDR3 DNA reads TGTGCCAGCAGTATATACCGACGACAGGGAGATCAGCCCCAGCATTTT.

The chain employs TRBV5-1 and TRBJ2-5; 8 positions match TRBD1. Trimming took 1 base from V and 1 from J; bases not matched to a gene: 12. The CDR3 is 18 amino acids. Germline-derived CDR1 and CDR2 are SGHRS and YFSETQ. CDR3 bases: TGCGCCAGCAGCTTGCCTCAGGGGGCGCGGCTGATCCAAGAGACCCAGTACTTC. Its translation is CASSLPQGARLIQETQYF.

This rearrangement joins TRBV24-1 to TRBJ2-1, with 13 positions matching TRBD2. The CDR3 is made up of 16 amino acids. Germline V gene data show CDR1 as KGHDR and CDR2 as SFDVKD. Trimming at V came to 4 bases and at J to 4 bases, leaving 3 bases not matched to a gene. The CDR3 DNA reads as TGTGCCACCAGTGAGACTAGCGGGAGGTCTTACAATGAGCAGTTCTTC. It encodes CATSETSGRSYNEQFF.

The rearrangement joins TRBV5-4 to TRBJ2-2; D perhaps matches TRBD1 (6 bases). The germline V and J ends were trimmed by 5 bases and 6 bases, with 11 bases remaining between them. Germline V gene sequence: CDR1 SGHNT, CDR2 YYREEE (reference sequence). CDR3 length equals 13 residues. The CDR3 DNA is TGTGCCAGCAGTTGGGACACCGCCGGGGAGCTGTTTTTT. Amino acids: CASSWDTAGELFF.

This sequence joins TRBV30 and TRBJ2-2, with D unresolved. The germline V gene encodes CDR1 GTSNPN and CDR2 SVGIG (reference sequence). The CDR3 totals 12 residues. The V gene lost 7 bases and the J gene lost 6 bases, with 12 bases spanning the gap. The CDR3 bases are TGTGCCTCCTATGTTAAGTCCGGGGAGCTGTTTTTT. Protein sequence: CASYVKSGELFF.

This clone was observed a few times. V usage is TRBV7-6 and J usage is TRBJ1-6; D remains ambiguous. Per germline, CDR1 SGHVS and CDR2 FNYEAQ. The CDR3 loop spans 16 amino acids. Trimming shortened V by 5 bases and J by 5 bases, and 16 bases separated the two germline ends. The CDR3 is CASSRREGRDNSPLHF. The DNA for the CDR3 is TGTGCCAGCAGCCGGAGGGAGGGAAGGGATAATTCACCCCTCCACTTT.

The chain is built from TRBV25-1 and TRBJ2-1, with TRBD1 as a possible D gene (5 bases). CDR1 is MGHDK, CDR2 SYGVNS, per germline. CDR3 length equals 14 residues. V lost 4 bases and J lost 10, with 17 bases in between. The CDR3 sequence: CASSVHGRAGEQFF. CDR3 DNA: TGTGCCAGCAGTGTTCATGGCAGGGCTGGAGAGCAGTTCTTC.

This clone was observed once. In DNA, the CDR3 is TGTGCCAGCAGCTTGGCCGGACAGAAGATCACCTACGAGCAGTACTTC. Its translation is CASSLAGQKITYEQYF. The genes are TRBV5-5 and TRBJ2-7; D is possibly TRBD1 (6 bases). The CDR3 runs 16 residues. With 0 bases removed from V and 2 bases from J, the gap between germline ends came to 15 bases. Germline V gene sequence: CDR1 SGHKS, CDR2 YYEKEE (reference sequence). Full variable domain (missing parts from reference TRBV5-5 and TRBJ2-7): DAGVTQSPTHLIKTRGQQVTLRCSPISGHKSVSWYQQVLGQGPQFIFQYYEKEERGRGNFPDRFSARQFPNYSSELNVNALLLGDSALYLCASSLAGQKITYEQYFGPGTRLTVT.

The rearrangement joins TRBV24-1 to TRBJ2-3; TRBD2 aligns across 9 bases. Germline CDR1 reads KGHDR; CDR2 reads SFDVKD. J gave up 7 bases and V 3 bases, and 4 bases lay outside the gene matches. The CDR3 runs to 14 residues. DNA for the CDR3: TGTGCCACCAGTGATGTGCTAGCGGGACATACGCAGTATTTT. Amino acids: CATSDVLAGHTQYF.

The chain joins TRBV29-1 to TRBJ2-1; the match to TRBD2 covers 8 bases. V lost 5 bases, J lost 4 bases, and 10 bases stayed unmatched. Germline V CDR1 and CDR2: SQVTM, ANQGSEA. This CDR3 is 15 amino acids long. DNA of the CDR3: TGCAGCGTTAATACGTTAGCGGGGAGATACAATGAGCAGTTCTTC. Amino acid sequence: CSVNTLAGRYNEQFF.

The rearrangement links TRBV9 to TRBJ1-4; possible D gene TRBD1, 5 bases. The germline V gene has CDR1 SGDLS and CDR2 YYNGEE. The V end was cut by 4 bases, the J end by 8 bases, with 12 bases between. This CDR3 has 13 residues. The CDR3 DNA is TGTGCCAGCAGCCCAGGGTCCGGAGAAAAACTGTTTTTT. This translates into CASSPGSGEKLFF.